This T cell receptor (beta chain) was profiled in a study of T cells in Graves' hyperthyroidism and ophthalmopathy. Patients were excluded because of uncontrolled infection, other autoimmune disease, pregnancy or lactation. TCR beta CDR3 sequences were amplified from RNA transcripts. The HTBI primer set drove a first-round RT-PCR of the TCR CDR3. TCRdb ran MiXCR on the multiplex PCR reads and lists one entry per CDR3 protein. The sample has 530,000 or so distinct CDR3 sequences, roughly 24% seen once. The V end was cut by 8 bases, the J end by 6 bases, with 19 bases between. The CDR3 extends over 13 amino acids. Per the germline V gene, CDR1 is GTSNPN and CDR2 is SVGIG (reference sequence). General study results and limits: A model built on 13 V-J features separated ophthalmopathy from stable hyperthyroidism.

This clonotype was recorded many times. Its antigen is still unknown. Material for sequencing was blood. This chain links TRBV30 with TRBJ1-1; D might be TRBD1 (6 bases). The sequence derives from a woman in her thirties with Graves' ophthalmopathy. CDR3 DNA sequence: TGTGCCACCCACCCCGGACAGTCGTCTGAAGCTTTCTTT. Translated: CATHPGQSSEAFF.